This TCR beta chain was sequenced in a study of blood T cell repertoires in COVID-19. Study-level information: Researchers got acute and convalescent COVID-19 samples from the United States, Italy and Spain. From T cells, B-cell-depleted T cells, or PBMCs came the material, which was cDNA or gDNA.

Authors' methods: Counts of nucleated cells, estimated from reference gene primer amplification, were obtained. Produced via immunoSEQ multiplex PCR; TCRdb's table is partial and in-frame only. The V and J calls and the clone size are those of that table, but D and trimming were determined from the DNA. The table shows 90,000 to 120,000 clones, with approximately 88% occurring only once. There are 16 residues in the CDR3. V shed 7 bases and J shed 4 bases, with 19 bases lying between them. Looked up from germline, CDR1 is KGHDR and CDR2 is SFDVKD. The sample taken for sequencing was peripheral blood. This receptor was identified in a man aged 45 to 65 with active or convalescent COVID-19. The rearrangement links TRBV24-1 to TRBJ1-5; tentative D call: TRBD1 (6 bases). CDR3 in amino acids: CATSRSGGGRNQPQHF. The CDR3 DNA sequence: TGTGCCACCAGCCGATCTGGGGGGGGCCGAAATCAGCCCCAGCATTTT.